The T cell receptor beta chain under discussion was sequenced for a study of patients and donors after allogeneic stem cell transplantation. Per the germline V gene, CDR1 is SGHTS and CDR2 is YDEGEE. The CDR3 runs 13 residues. Comment on this clonotype: An end of the junction differs from the germline gene, which may be a read error.

One entry per CDR3 protein results from TCRdb running MiXCR on the RT-PCR reads. This table has more than 150,000 distinct CDR3 sequences, 20% to 25% appearing once. The receptor was derived from a human donor who was either an allogeneic HSCT recipient or a stem cell or donor lymphocyte infusion donor (not recorded which). It is not recorded whose cells these are; they may come from a transplant donor. V is TRBV5-8 and J is TRBJ1-1; D is unclear. The specimen sequenced was blood, either unsorted or a sorted T cell fraction (not recorded which). The CDR3 reads CASSLVWNAEAFF. CDR3 sequence (DNA): TGTGCCAGCAGCTTAGTCTGGAACGCTGAAGCTTTCTTT. Supplemented by reference TRBV5-8 and TRBJ1-1, the full variable domain reads EAGVTQSPTHLIKTRGQQATLRCSPISGHTSVYWYQQALGLGLQFLLWYDEGEERNRGNFPPRFSGRQFPNYSSELNVNALELEDSALYLCASSLVWNAEAFFGQGTRLTVV.